The 20 T cell receptor beta chains below all came from one sample that was sequenced in a study of T cell changes during pregnancy in multiple sclerosis. The protocol was immunoSEQ multiplex PCR, while the TCRdb copy is restricted to in-frame clones and leaves out a portion. The top ten clones hold 20% to 30% of a sample with around 37,000 clones, about nine tenths of them seen once. Sequencing was performed on CD8+ T cells from peripheral blood mononuclear cells, taken before pregnancy. The receptors were sampled from a female donor with multiple sclerosis, enrolled in a pregnancy study.

The rearrangement links TRBV7-9 to TRBJ2-1; D is perhaps TRBD2 (6 bases). The V end lost 1 base, the J end lost 2 bases, and 12 bases lay between the germline ends. CDR1 and CDR2 from the germline V gene are SEHNR and FQNEAQ (reference sequence). This CDR3 comprises 16 residues. This CDR3 is CASSLGGTSAYNEQFF. The CDR3, as DNA: TGTGCCAGCAGCTTAGGAGGGACTTCAGCCTACAATGAGCAGTTCTTC.

The chain has TRBV15 and TRBJ2-7; 9 bases fit TRBD2. The CDR3 covers 16 residues. With V trimmed by 0 bases and J by 4 bases, 7 bases remained unmatched. Germline CDR1 and CDR2: LNHNV and YYDKDF (reference sequence). CDR3 bases: TGTGCCACCAGCAGAGATAGGGCGGGAGGGCCATACGAGCAGTACTTC. Translation gives CATSRDRAGGPYEQYF.

This clone occurred once. The V gene is TRBV7-3, the J gene TRBJ1-1; 8 nucleotides match TRBD1. V lost 1 base to trimming and J lost 1 base; unmatched junction nucleotides: 5. CDR1 and CDR2 (germline): SGHTA, FQGTGA. The CDR3 is 16 residues long. CDR3 amino acids: CASSLSPTGANTEAFF. DNA of the CDR3: TGTGCCAGCAGCTTAAGCCCGACAGGGGCGAACACTGAAGCTTTCTTT.

This chain connects TRBV4-1 to TRBJ2-5; 8 nucleotides agree with TRBD1. V was clipped by 4 bases and J by 5 bases; unmatched bases: 6. This CDR3 contains 14 residues. Germline assignment: CDR1 MGHRA and CDR2 YSYEKL. The CDR3 region has the DNA TGCGCCAGCAGCCCCACAGGGGGAGACGAGACCCAGTACTTC. This gives the protein CASSPTGGDETQYF.

The chain employs TRBV5-8 and TRBJ1-5; D is uncertain. V shed 3 bases and J shed 0 bases, with 7 bases lying between them. The CDR3 loop spans 14 amino acids. Germline V lookup: CDR1 SGHTS, CDR2 YDEGEE. Here the CDR3 reads CASSSLGSNQPQHF. CDR3 coding DNA: TGTGCCAGCAGCTCCCTAGGTAGCAATCAGCCCCAGCATTTT.

The V and J genes are TRBV28 and TRBJ2-2, with 9 bases aligning to TRBD2. V lost 4 bases, J lost 4 bases, and 16 bases stayed unmatched. Germline V gene sequence: CDR1 MDHEN, CDR2 SYDVKM. The CDR3 has 19 residues. The CDR3 DNA reads as TGTGCCAGCAGTTCGCGACTAGCGGCGGTTGGGGTGGGCACCGGGGAGCTGTTTTTT. It codes for CASSSRLAAVGVGTGELFF.

The J gene is TRBJ1-4, the V gene TRBV19; a weak D match, TRBD1 (6 bases). V gave up 5 bases and J gave up 8 bases, with 12 bases separating them. CDR3 length equals 13 residues. Per the germline V gene, CDR1 is LNHDA and CDR2 is SQIVND (reference sequence). The CDR3 region is CASSLRQAEKLFF. The CDR3 nucleotides read TGTGCCAGTAGTCTAAGACAGGCGGAAAAACTGTTTTTT.

The V and J genes are TRBV5-1 and TRBJ1-1; D perhaps matches TRBD1 (6 bases). The CDR3 runs to 14 residues. Germline V gives CDR1 SGHRS, CDR2 YFSETQ. The V end lost 2 bases, the J end lost 1 base, and 9 bases lay between the germline ends. The CDR3 DNA reads as TGCGCCAGCAGCTTAAACAGGGAGAACACTGAAGCTTTCTTT. Residues: CASSLNRENTEAFF. Full variable domain (outside the CDR3, taken from reference TRBV5-1 and TRBJ1-1): KAGVTQTPRYLIKTRGQQVTLSCSPISGHRSVSWYQQTPGQGLQFLFEYFSETQRNKGNFPGRFSGRQFSNSRSEMNVSTLELGDSALYLCASSLNRENTEAFFGQGTRLTVV.

The genes are TRBV29-1 and TRBJ2-7; 7 nucleotides line up with TRBD1. V was clipped by 4 bases and J by 3 bases; unmatched bases: 9. Germline V gives CDR1 SQVTM, CDR2 ANQGSEA. The CDR3 consists of 14 residues. CDR3 region: CSVVDRNKDYEQYF. The CDR3 bases are TGCAGCGTTGTGGACAGGAATAAGGACTACGAGCAGTACTTC.

The chain joins TRBV19 to TRBJ1-5, with 8 bases fitting TRBD1. Germline trimming cut 6 bases from V and 5 bases from J; bases unmatched to any gene: 9. The CDR3 runs to 15 residues. The germline CDR1 and CDR2 sequences are LNHDA and SQIVND (reference sequence). The chain's CDR3 is CASSSGRDRHQPQHF. The CDR3 nucleotides are TGTGCCAGTAGCTCCGGCCGGGACAGGCATCAGCCCCAGCATTTT. Full variable domain (rest looked up from reference TRBV19 and TRBJ1-5): DGGITQSPKYLFRKEGQNVTLSCEQNLNHDAMYWYRQDPGQGLRLIYYSQIVNDFQKGDIAEGYSVSREKKESFPLTVTSAQKNPTAFYLCASSSGRDRHQPQHFGDGTRLSIL.

The chain has TRBV7-9 and TRBJ2-1; 7 nucleotides align to TRBD1. The CDR3 loop spans 12 amino acids. Germline-derived CDR1 and CDR2 are SEHNR and FQNEAQ (reference sequence). The ends lost 5 bases at V and 6 bases at J; junction bases unmatched: 1. DNA of the CDR3: TGTGCCAGCAGCAAGGGGGCCAATGAGCAGTTCTTC. Amino acid sequence: CASSKGANEQFF.

The chain has TRBV6-1 and TRBJ1-5, with 10 bases aligning to TRBD1. The J segment lost 1 base and the V segment lost 4 bases, leaving 1 base of the junction unmatched. The CDR3 has 15 residues. CDR1 is MNHNS, CDR2 SASEGT, per germline. In DNA form, the CDR3 reads TGTGCCAGCAGTGGACAGGGGGCGAGCAATCAGCCCCAGCATTTT. Amino acid sequence: CASSGQGASNQPQHF.

The chain is built from TRBV2 and TRBJ1-5; TRBD1 is a possible D gene (5 bases). CDR1 and CDR2 (germline): SNHLY, FYNNEI. The V and J ends lost 0 bases and 0 bases respectively, with 9 bases between them. This CDR3 comprises 16 residues. Here the CDR3 reads CASSEAGRDSNQPQHF. The CDR3 coding sequence is TGTGCCAGCAGTGAAGCGGGCAGGGATAGCAATCAGCCCCAGCATTTT.

The chain links TRBV10-3 to TRBJ1-2; D perhaps matches TRBD1 (6 bases). Trimming left V 7 bases short and J 4 bases short, with 28 bases between. The CDR3 is made up of 18 amino acids. Germline V CDR1 and CDR2: ENHRY, SYGVKD. CDR3 coding DNA: TGTGCCATCATGACCACCGGGACAAGGCCTGGGAGTAGCTATGGCTACACCTTC. Its protein is CAIMTTGTRPGSSYGYTF.

This chain connects TRBV9 to TRBJ2-3, with D tentatively TRBD2 (6 bases). Germline V gene data show CDR1 as SGDLS and CDR2 as YYNGEE. The CDR3 contains 14 residues. Trimming pared 8 bases from V and 4 bases from J, leaving 17 bases between. CDR3 nucleotide sequence: TGTGCCAGGGGGGGTCGTGGGAAGGCAGATACGCAGTATTTT. This translates into CARGGRGKADTQYF.

The CDR3 spells CASSPRGGARGDGKTQYF. CDR3 sequence (DNA): TGTGCCAGCAGCCCACGCGGGGGCGCGCGAGGGGACGGAAAGACCCAGTACTTC. This chain links TRBV5-6 with TRBJ2-5, with a tentative D call TRBD2 (7 bases). Trimming took 4 bases from V and 6 from J, leaving 28 bases between them. This CDR3 is 18 amino acids long. Germline V gives CDR1 SGHDT, CDR2 YYEEEE.

The V call is TRBV7-3, the J call TRBJ2-3; 9 bases match TRBD2. This CDR3 contains 17 residues. Germline trimming cut 3 bases from V and 6 bases from J; bases unmatched to any gene: 13. The germline V gene encodes CDR1 SGHTA and CDR2 FQGTGA. CDR3 coding DNA: TGTGCCAGCAGCTTTTCTCGTCTAGCGGGAAGCATGGATACGCAGTATTTT. It encodes CASSFSRLAGSMDTQYF.

This chain links TRBV2 with TRBJ2-3; possibly TRBD2 for D (7 bases). Germline V gene data show CDR1 as SNHLY and CDR2 as FYNNEI. Trimming removed 8 bases from V and 2 bases from J, with 20 bases in between. The CDR3 spans 16 residues. The CDR3 loop is CASPLAAGAITDTQYF. The CDR3 DNA follows: TGTGCCAGCCCGCTGGCCGCGGGGGCCATCACAGATACGCAGTATTTT.

The table lists this clone with a count of one. The chain recombines TRBV5-4 with TRBJ2-5; D possibly corresponds to TRBD2 (6 bases). CDR3 length: 14 amino acids. V dropped 0 bases and J dropped 4 bases, with 10 bases sitting between them. In germline, CDR1 is SGHNT, CDR2 YYREEE (reference sequence). CDR3 coding DNA: TGTGCCAGCAGCTTGGAAACTAGCCGAGAGACCCAGTACTTC. Protein: CASSLETSRETQYF.

The chain uses TRBV5-1 and TRBJ2-5; 14 nucleotides match TRBD2. Germline lookup yields CDR1 SGHRS and CDR2 YFSETQ. The V and J ends lost 4 bases and 5 bases, in that order; junction bases with no gene match: 4. The length of the CDR3 is 15 residues. The DNA for the CDR3 is TGCGCCAGCAGCATCCGGACTAGCGGGGGGGAGACCCAGTACTTC. It translates to CASSIRTSGGETQYF.